The T cell receptor (beta chain) described here comes from a study of PD-1 blockade in mismatch repair-deficient tumors. In regard to this clone: The antigen is undetermined.

The germline gives CDR1 SGHNT, CDR2 YYREEE (reference sequence). The CDR3 sequence is 14 residues long. Trimming cost V 6 bases and J 5 bases, with 18 bases left between them. Time point of the sample: approximately ten-day in vitro stimulation with candidate neoantigen peptide 2. All patients were mismatch repair deficient, assessed by either PCR or immunohistochemistry. An approximately nine-day in vitro culture was run per each of several reactive peptides. Some clones are missing from TCRdb's copy, which holds only in-frame ones; the method was immunoSEQ multiplex PCR. There are over 9,000 clones in the sample; roughly 86% occur only once, and roughly 21% lies in the top ten.

Sequencing was performed on cells cultured in vitro, taken from a patient treated with pembrolizumab. The chain joins TRBV5-4 to TRBJ2-7, with TRBD1 as a possible D gene (5 bases). This clonotype originated in an adult with mismatch repair-deficient cancer. Here the CDR3 reads CASNLWGSPNEQYF. In nucleotides, the CDR3 is TGTGCCAGCAACCTATGGGGCTCCCCGAACGAGCAGTACTTC.